Below, 19 T cell receptor beta chains from the same sample are listed, as sequenced in a study of T cells in Graves' hyperthyroidism and ophthalmopathy. Researchers amplified the TCR beta CDR3 regions from RNA transcripts. Carried out on the TCR CDR3, a first-round RT-PCR used the HTBI primer set. TCRdb processed the multiplex PCR reads anew with MiXCR; each CDR3 protein has one entry. This sample has some 400,000 distinct CDR3 sequences, with approximately 20% found just once. The specimen sequenced was blood. The receptors originated from a woman younger than 35 with Graves' hyperthyroidism.

There are many counts of this clonotype. This rearrangement joins TRBV11-1 to TRBJ2-7; D unclear. The CDR3 runs 17 residues. Trimming removed 1 base at V and 0 bases at J, with 16 bases between. Germline CDR1 and CDR2: SGHAT and FQDESV (reference sequence). CDR3 sequence (DNA): TGTGCCAGCAGCTTAGGGCGGCCCGATGAGAACTCCTACGAGCAGTACTTC. Protein product: CASSLGRPDENSYEQYF.

The table lists this clonotype with many counts. CDR3 residues: CASSLAFVSSYEQYF. CDR3 nucleotide sequence: TGTGCCAGCAGCTTAGCTTTCGTCAGCTCCTACGAGCAGTACTTC. The V and J genes are TRBV7-2 and TRBJ2-7, with no clear D. Trimming stripped 0 bases from V and 0 bases from J, with 9 bases between. The CDR3 consists of 15 residues. Germline V CDR1 and CDR2: SGHTA, FQGNSA.

The chain links TRBV2 to TRBJ2-7, with D possibly called TRBD1 or TRBD2 (5 bases each). CDR1 SNHLY and CDR2 FYNNEI come from the germline V gene. The CDR3 has 14 amino acids. The germline V and J ends were trimmed by 7 bases and 2 bases, with 15 bases remaining between them. CDR3 DNA: TGTGCCAGCAACCAAGGGGACCGACCCTACGAGCAGTACGTC. Translating gives CASNQGDRPYEQYV.

The table lists this clonotype with many counts. The chain is built from TRBV5-1 and TRBJ1-1; 10 bases line up with TRBD1. Trimming at V came to 4 bases and at J to 3 bases, leaving 6 bases not matched to a gene. The CDR3 spans 15 residues. CDR1 and CDR2 from the germline V gene are SGHRS and YFSETQ. The CDR3 reads CASSQTGGVYTEAFF. CDR3 in DNA: TGCGCCAGCAGCCAGACAGGGGGCGTATACACTGAAGCTTTCTTT.

Ten or more counts support this clonotype. The chain recombines TRBV12-3 or TRBV12-4 with TRBJ1-5; no firm D call. The V gene lost 6 bases and the J gene lost 2 bases, with 11 bases spanning the gap. The CDR3 runs to 14 residues. DNA of the CDR3: TGTGCCAGCAGCCTTGCAGGTGGCAATCAGCCCCAGCATTTT. It codes for CASSLAGGNQPQHF.

Ten or more counts support this clonotype. The chain recombines TRBV12-3 or TRBV12-4 with TRBJ2-5; the D is unclear. The V gene lost 1 base and the J gene lost 5 bases, with 11 bases spanning the gap. This CDR3 is 14 amino acids long. CDR3 residues: CASSLVAGYETQYF. The CDR3 DNA reads TGTGCCAGCAGTTTAGTCGCTGGGTACGAGACCCAGTACTTC.

V usage is TRBV20-1 and J usage is TRBJ1-1; unclear D gene. V was shortened by 3 bases and J by 6 bases, with 14 bases between the two germline ends. CDR3 length equals 13 residues. The germline V gene has CDR1 DFQATT and CDR2 SNEGSKA (reference sequence). The DNA of the CDR3 is TGCAGTGCTAGGCCCGGGAGGGCAGCTGAAGCTTTCTTT. Translating it yields CSARPGRAAEAFF.

Ten or more counts support this clonotype. The rearrangement joins TRBV6-5 to TRBJ1-1, with TRBD1 matching 11 bases. This CDR3 is 15 amino acids long. Germline CDR1 and CDR2: MNHEY and SVGAGI. V shed 2 bases, J shed 1 base, and the junction held 0 bases outside the gene matches. The CDR3 spells CASSYGTGGNTEAFF. The DNA for the CDR3 is TGTGCCAGCAGTTACGGGACAGGGGGGAACACTGAAGCTTTCTTT.

In this sample, this clonotype turned up many times. The V and J genes are TRBV12-3 or TRBV12-4 and TRBJ1-2; tentatively, D is TRBD1 (6 bases). V was cut by 8 bases and J by 4 bases, with 14 bases left in between. The CDR3 has 13 amino acids. CDR3 sequence reads: CASEGGIGYGYTF. The CDR3 DNA is TGTGCCAGCGAGGGGGGGATTGGCTATGGCTACACCTTC.

This clonotype was seen many times. This chain links TRBV7-9 with TRBJ2-5, with 10 nucleotides matching TRBD2. Germline V gene sequence: CDR1 SEHNR, CDR2 FQNEAQ (reference sequence). This CDR3 has 15 residues. V shed 3 bases and J 0 bases; nucleotides not matched to a gene: 1. For the CDR3, the DNA is TGTGCCAGCAGCTTCCTAGCGGGGGACCAAGAGACCCAGTACTTC. Protein product: CASSFLAGDQETQYF.

This clonotype was recorded once. A much larger clone differs from this one at a single base, so this may be a read error. This rearrangement joins TRBV9 to TRBJ1-2; D gene ambiguous. Trimming pared 3 bases from V and 0 bases from J, leaving 6 bases between. The V gene's germline CDR1 is SGDLS and CDR2 YYNGEE. CDR3 size: 13 residues. DNA of the CDR3: TGTGCCAGCAGCGAACAGACTAACTATGGCTACACCTTC. Protein: CASSEQTNYGYTF.

The chain carries TRBV6-1 and TRBJ2-5; D possibly uses TRBD1 or TRBD2 (7 bases each). The CDR3 runs 17 residues. Trimming shortened V by 4 bases and J by 1 base, and 19 bases separated the two germline ends. Germline lookup yields CDR1 MNHNS and CDR2 SASEGT. The CDR3 coding sequence is TGTGCCAGCAGTGCCCGGACAGGCCGGGGGGCCCAAGAGACCCAGTACTTC. It encodes CASSARTGRGAQETQYF.

This clonotype turned up a few times. This chain uses TRBV20-1 with TRBJ1-1, with D maybe TRBD1 (5 bases). V was shortened by 4 bases and J by 2 bases, with 14 bases between the two germline ends. Looked up from germline, CDR1 is DFQATT and CDR2 is SNEGSKA (reference sequence). The CDR3 runs 14 residues. CDR3 in DNA: TGCAGTGCTAAAAAGCGAGACAGTAACACTGAAGCTTTCTTT. Protein sequence: CSAKKRDSNTEAFF.

The CDR3 loop reads CASSSGTTSNQPQHF. CDR3 nucleotide sequence: TGTGCCAGCAGCTCCGGGACAACAAGCAATCAGCCCCAGCATTTT. V and J are TRBV3-1 and TRBJ1-5; tentative D call: TRBD1 (6 bases). The CDR3 runs 15 residues. Trimming took 5 bases from V and 1 from J, leaving 12 bases between them. CDR1 and CDR2 from the germline V gene are LGHDT and YNNKEL (reference sequence).

For this clonotype: The CDR3 carries no conserved terminal phenylalanine or tryptophan, so it likely arises from a read error. The chain couples TRBV6-2 or TRBV6-3 to TRBJ1-2, with D tentatively TRBD1 (5 bases). This CDR3 comprises 12 residues. CDR1 and CDR2 (germline): MNHEY, SVGEGT. The DNA of the CDR3 is TGTGCCTGCAGTCGCGACAGCTATGGCTACACCGTC. Translation: CACSRDSYGYTV.

Many counts were recorded for this clonotype. The CDR3 loop reads CASSWGSQETQYF. Here the CDR3 DNA reads TGTGCCAGCAGTTGGGGATCCCAAGAGACCCAGTACTTC. The V call is TRBV6-2 or TRBV6-3, the J call TRBJ2-5; D remains unclear. The length of the CDR3 is 13 residues. Germline-derived CDR1 and CDR2 are MNHEY and SVGEGT. The V and J ends lost 4 bases and 1 base respectively, with 7 bases between them.

The sample holds many counts of this clonotype. The DNA for the CDR3 is TGTGCCTGGATTAGGGCGGCGAACACCGGGGAGCTGTTTTTT. Protein: CAWIRAANTGELFF. This chain connects TRBV30 to TRBJ2-2; D is ambiguous. The CDR3 covers 14 residues. V lost 4 bases, J lost 0 bases, and 9 bases lay in between. Looked up from germline, CDR1 is GTSNPN and CDR2 is SVGIG (reference sequence).

This clonotype was recorded at least ten times. The rearrangement links TRBV6-5 to TRBJ1-5, with D perhaps TRBD1 (5 bases). The V end lost 2 bases, the J end lost 5 bases, and 13 bases lay between the germline ends. CDR1 MNHEY and CDR2 SVGAGI come from the germline V gene. The CDR3 loop spans 15 amino acids. The CDR3 DNA follows: TGTGCCAGCAGTTACGCCGCCCGGGGGGATCAGCCCCAGCATTTT. Its translation: CASSYAARGDQPQHF.

This clonotype was found many times. The chain joins TRBV11-2 to TRBJ1-1; unclear D gene. CDR1 and CDR2 (germline): SGHAT, FQNNGV. The CDR3 has 13 residues. V lost 3 bases and J 1 base, leaving 6 bases between the germline ends. This chain's CDR3 is CASSFGSNTEAFF. The CDR3 DNA reads TGTGCCAGCAGCTTTGGGTCGAACACTGAAGCTTTCTTT.